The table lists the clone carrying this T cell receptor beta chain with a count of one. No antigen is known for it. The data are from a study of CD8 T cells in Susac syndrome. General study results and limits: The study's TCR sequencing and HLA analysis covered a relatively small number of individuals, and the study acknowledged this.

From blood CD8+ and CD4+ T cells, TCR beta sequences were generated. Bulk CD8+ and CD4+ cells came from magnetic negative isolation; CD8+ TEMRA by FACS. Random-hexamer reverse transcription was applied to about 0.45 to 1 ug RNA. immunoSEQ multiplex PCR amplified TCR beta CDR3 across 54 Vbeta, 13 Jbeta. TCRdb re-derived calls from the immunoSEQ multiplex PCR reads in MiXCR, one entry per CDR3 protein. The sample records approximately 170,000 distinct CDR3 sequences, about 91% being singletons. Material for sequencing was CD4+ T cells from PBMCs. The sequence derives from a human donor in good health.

For the CDR3, the DNA is TGTGCCAGCACCCACTCGGGACAGGGCTCCACCGGGGAGCTGTTTTTT. Protein sequence: CASTHSGQGSTGELFF. This chain connects TRBV6-2 or TRBV6-3 to TRBJ2-2; 9 bases match TRBD1. Trimming cost V 7 bases and J 4 bases; bases outside gene matches: 10. Germline CDR1 reads MNHEY; CDR2 reads SVGEGT. This CDR3 is 16 amino acids long.